This T cell receptor (beta chain) is drawn from a study of prognosis after radiotherapy for stage I lung cancer. The CDR3 is 11 amino acids. From germline, CDR1 is MRHNA and CDR2 SNTAGT. With regard to this clonotype: A far larger clone is just one base off, so this is likely a read error.

CDR3 of TCR beta was amplified from genomic DNA via a two-round multiplex PCR. Each TRBV and TRBJ gene had its own primer in the first PCR round. TCRdb passed the multiplex PCR reads through MiXCR, listing each CDR3 protein once. The data show 25,000 to 35,000 distinct CDR3 sequences, over 45% seen once. This sample comprised PBMCs, obtained before or after stereotactic body radiation therapy (not recorded which). This chain links TRBV6-4 with TRBJ2-7; D gene unclear. The TCR sequence derives from a donor over 45 with non-small cell lung cancer. The CDR3 spells CASSEAVKHYF. As DNA, the CDR3 is TGTGCCAGCAGTGAAGCAGTAAAGCATTACTTC.